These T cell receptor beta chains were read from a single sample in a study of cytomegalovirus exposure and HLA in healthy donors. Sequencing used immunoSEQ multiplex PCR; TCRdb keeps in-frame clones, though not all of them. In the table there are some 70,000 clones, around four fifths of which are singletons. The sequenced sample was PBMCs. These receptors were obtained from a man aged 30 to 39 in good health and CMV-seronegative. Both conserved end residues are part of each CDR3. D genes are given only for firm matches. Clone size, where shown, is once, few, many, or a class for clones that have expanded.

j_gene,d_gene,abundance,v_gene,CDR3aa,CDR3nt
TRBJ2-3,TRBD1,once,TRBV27,CASRNRGLTDTQYF,TGTGCCAGCCGAAACAGGGGGCTGACAGATACGCAGTATTTT
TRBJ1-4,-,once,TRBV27,CASSSLPSNEKLFF,TGTGCCAGCAGTTCCCTCCCCTCTAATGAAAAACTGTTTTTT
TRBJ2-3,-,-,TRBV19,CATSPGKPEIDTQYF,TGTGCCACAAGCCCGGGGAAGCCAGAAATAGATACGCAGTATTTT
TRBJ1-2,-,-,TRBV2,CASSVDSTYGYTF,TGTGCCAGCAGTGTGGACAGCACCTATGGCTACACCTTC
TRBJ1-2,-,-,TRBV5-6,CASSRITGSGYTF,TGTGCCAGCAGCCGTATCACAGGGAGTGGCTACACCTTC
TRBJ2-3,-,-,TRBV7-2,CASSFGPTSTDTQYF,TGTGCCAGCAGCTTTGGGCCCACTAGCACAGATACGCAGTATTTT
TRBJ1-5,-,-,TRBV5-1,CASSLTEAGLSNQPQHF,TGCGCCAGCAGCTTGACCGAGGCAGGGCTTAGCAATCAGCCCCAGCATTTT
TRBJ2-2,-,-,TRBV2,CASTRPGAANGELFF,TGTGCCAGCACACGACCAGGGGCGGCGAACGGGGAGCTGTTTTTT
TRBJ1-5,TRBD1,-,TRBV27,CASSEQGSNQPQHF,TGTGCCAGCTCTGAACAGGGGAGCAATCAGCCCCAGCATTTT
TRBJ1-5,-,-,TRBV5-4,CASSLEGQQPQHF,TGTGCCAGCAGCTTGGAGGGGCAACAGCCCCAGCATTTT
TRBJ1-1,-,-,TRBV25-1,CASSEYRGGGAEAFF,TGTGCCAGCAGTGAATACCGGGGAGGAGGAGCTGAAGCTTTCTTT
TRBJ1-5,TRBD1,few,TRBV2,CASSEAGTGDQPQHF,TGTGCCAGCAGTGAAGCCGGGACAGGGGATCAGCCCCAGCATTTT
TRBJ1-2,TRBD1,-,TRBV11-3,CASSPMGQGVNGYTF,TGTGCCAGCAGCCCGATGGGACAGGGGGTCAATGGCTACACCTTC
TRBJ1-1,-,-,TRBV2,CASSVQGLDTEAFF,TGTGCCAGCAGTGTACAGGGCTTGGACACTGAAGCTTTCTTT
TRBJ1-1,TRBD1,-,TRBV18,CASSPDRDTEAFF,TGTGCCAGCTCACCAGACAGGGATACTGAAGCTTTCTTT
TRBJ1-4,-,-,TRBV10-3,CAISEGTGDEKLFF,TGTGCCATCAGTGAGGGAACCGGGGATGAAAAACTGTTTTTT
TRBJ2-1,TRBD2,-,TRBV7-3,CASSRGLANSYNEQFF,TGTGCCAGCAGCCGGGGACTAGCGAACTCCTACAATGAGCAGTTCTTC
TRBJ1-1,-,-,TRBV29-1,CSVEDGRRTEAFF,TGCAGCGTTGAAGATGGGAGGAGGACTGAAGCTTTCTTT
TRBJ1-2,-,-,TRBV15,CATSSVRTHRVGGYTF,TGTGCCACCAGCAGCGTAAGGACCCACAGGGTAGGAGGCTACACCTTC
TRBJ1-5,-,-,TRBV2,CASSVERGRQPQHF,TGTGCCAGCAGTGTCGAAAGGGGAAGACAGCCCCAGCATTTT
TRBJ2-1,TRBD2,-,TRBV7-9,CASSFRDYGSYNEQFF,TGTGCCAGCAGCTTCCGGGACTACGGCTCCTACAATGAGCAGTTCTTC
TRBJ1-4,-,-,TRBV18,CASSPMGGGEEKLFF,TGTGCCAGCTCACCTATGGGAGGCGGGGAGGAAAAACTGTTTTTT
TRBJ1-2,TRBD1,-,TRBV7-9,CASSQDREMKGYTF,TGTGCCAGCAGCCAAGACAGGGAGATGAAAGGCTACACCTTC
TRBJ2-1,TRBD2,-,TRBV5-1,CASSLPIAGAAYNEQFF,TGCGCCAGCAGCTTACCCATAGCGGGAGCTGCCTACAATGAGCAGTTCTTC
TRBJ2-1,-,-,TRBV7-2,CASSLGLVYNEQFF,TGTGCCAGCAGCTTAGGGCTAGTATACAATGAGCAGTTCTTC
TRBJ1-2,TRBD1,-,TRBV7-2,CASSRDRDVSGYTF,TGTGCCAGCAGCCGGGACAGGGACGTGTCTGGCTACACCTTC
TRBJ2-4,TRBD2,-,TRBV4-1,CASSQDHGTRRDIQYF,TGCGCCAGCAGCCAAGATCATGGGACTAGAAGAGACATTCAGTACTTC
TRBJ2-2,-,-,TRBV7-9,CASSPRLAERTGGTGELFF,TGTGCCAGCAGCCCAAGACTAGCGGAGCGAACAGGGGGCACCGGGGAGCTGTTTTTT
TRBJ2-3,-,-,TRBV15,CATRLGVDTQYF,TGTGCCACCCGCCTCGGGGTGGATACGCAGTATTTT
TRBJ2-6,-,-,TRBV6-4,CASTGRADSGANVLTF,TGTGCCAGCACCGGGCGGGCCGACTCTGGGGCCAACGTCCTGACTTTC
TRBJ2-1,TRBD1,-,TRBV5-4,CASKSLSRQGANEQFF,TGTGCCAGCAAGTCCTTATCGCGCCAGGGGGCGAATGAGCAGTTCTTC
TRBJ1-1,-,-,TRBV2,CASNQGRAPEAFF,TGTGCCAGCAATCAGGGCAGGGCACCTGAAGCTTTCTTT
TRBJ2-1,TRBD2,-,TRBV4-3,CASSQDFQRLAFNEQFF,TGCGCCAGCAGCCAAGATTTTCAGCGACTAGCGTTCAATGAGCAGTTCTTC
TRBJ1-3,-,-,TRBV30,CAWLSSVFSGNTIYF,TGTGCCTGGCTTTCCTCAGTATTCTCTGGAAACACCATATATTTT
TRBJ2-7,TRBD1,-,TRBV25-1,CASRGGQGAQYF,TGTGCCAGCAGGGGGGGACAGGGGGCACAGTACTTC
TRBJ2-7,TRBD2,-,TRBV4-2,CASSQGTSGIYEQYF,TGTGCCAGCAGCCAAGGGACTAGCGGAATCTACGAGCAGTACTTC
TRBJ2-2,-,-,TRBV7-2,CASSLPGQTKNTGELFF,TGTGCCAGCAGCCTTCCCGGACAGACGAAGAACACCGGGGAGCTGTTTTTT
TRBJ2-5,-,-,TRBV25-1,CASSELGQGPETQYF,TGTGCCAGCAGTGAATTGGGGCAGGGGCCGGAGACCCAGTACTTC
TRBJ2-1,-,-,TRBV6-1,CASSDNEQFF,TGTGCCAGCAGCGACAATGAGCAGTTCTTC
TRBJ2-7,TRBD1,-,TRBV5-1,CASSPGRRGRISYEQYF,TGCGCCAGCAGCCCGGGACGCAGGGGGCGGATAAGCTACGAGCAGTACTTC
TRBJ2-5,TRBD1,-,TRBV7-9,CASSSLNRGTQETQYF,TGTGCCAGCAGCTCCTTGAACAGGGGGACACAAGAGACCCAGTACTTC
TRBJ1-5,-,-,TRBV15,CATSISSNQPQHF,TGTGCCACCAGCATATCTAGCAATCAGCCCCAGCATTTT
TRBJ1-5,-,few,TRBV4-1,CASSRGYSNQPQHF,TGCGCCAGCAGCCGAGGATATAGCAATCAGCCCCAGCATTTT